This T cell receptor beta chain was observed in a study of CD8 T cells in ankylosing spondylitis. Whole-study results and caveats: Characteristic, it appeared, of ankylosing spondylitis blood was a TCR beta motif of several highly homologous variants. Earlier work had already found some motif variants in reactive arthritis synovial fluid and blood.

This clonotype was observed a few times. Its antigen is unidentified. TCRdb independently ran MiXCR on the 5' RACE reads; one entry per CDR3 protein. Of some 270,000 distinct CDR3 sequences in the sample, more than 15% were seen once. V was cut by 1 base and J by 1 base, with 8 bases left in between. Germline V gene lookup returns CDR1 MGHRA and CDR2 YSYEKL. The CDR3 spans 14 residues. The V and J genes are TRBV4-1 and TRBJ2-7; possibly TRBD1 for D (6 bases). The source material was blood, either unsorted or a sorted T cell fraction (not recorded which). The source of this sequence is a male donor with ankylosing spondylitis or in good health (not recorded which). CDR3: CASSQGTASYEQYF. The CDR3 coding sequence is TGCGCCAGCAGCCAAGGGACAGCGTCCTACGAGCAGTACTTC.